These 5 T cell receptor beta chains were sequenced from one sample in a study of blood T cell repertoires in COVID-19. Using immunoSEQ multiplex PCR, the repertoire was profiled, and TCRdb retains in-frame clones only, with some absent. The sample has more than 70,000 clones; about 88% are singletons. The sequenced sample was peripheral blood. These receptors originate from a woman older than 75 with acute or convalescent COVID-19.

The CDR3 here is CAISLLSGEKAFF. CDR3 DNA: TGTGCCATCAGCCTCCTAAGTGGGGAGAAAGCTTTCTTT. This rearrangement joins TRBV10-3 to TRBJ1-1; D is undetermined. The V end was cut by 6 bases, the J end by 9 bases, with 17 bases between. CDR1 and CDR2 from the germline V gene are ENHRY and SYGVKD. The CDR3 length is 13 residues.

This rearrangement joins TRBV21-1 to TRBJ2-5; the tabulated D call, TRBD1, remains unverified against the DNA. TRBV21-1 is a pseudogene. The length of the CDR3 is 11 residues. This chain's CDR3 is CAESGGETQYF. CDR3 nucleotide sequence: TGTGCCGAATCAGGGGGGGAGACCCAGTACTTC.

The chain carries TRBV10-3 and TRBJ1-2, with D uncertain. Trimming left V 2 bases short and J 3 bases short, with 4 bases between. This CDR3 has 12 amino acids. The V gene's germline CDR1 is ENHRY and CDR2 SYGVKD. CDR3 amino acids: CAISEIDYGYTF. The CDR3, as DNA: TGTGCCATCAGTGAGATCGACTATGGCTACACCTTC.

The J gene is TRBJ2-3, the V gene TRBV6-2 or TRBV6-3; 13 nucleotides align to TRBD2. Germline-derived CDR1 and CDR2 are MNHEY and SVGEGT. V lost 3 bases and J lost 3; bases outside the gene matches: 6. This CDR3 has 17 amino acids. The CDR3 protein is CASSYGTSGVRTDTQYF. Written as DNA, the CDR3 is TGTGCCAGCAGTTATGGGACTAGCGGGGTGAGGACAGATACGCAGTATTTT.

V gene TRBV25-1 combines with J gene TRBJ2-3; D is ambiguous. Trimming removed 4 bases at V and 7 bases at J, with 9 bases between. The CDR3 extends over 12 amino acids. Germline loops: CDR1 MGHDK, CDR2 SYGVNS. The CDR3 spells CASSAALHTQYF. CDR3 in DNA: TGTGCCAGCAGTGCTGCGCTCCATACGCAGTATTTT.